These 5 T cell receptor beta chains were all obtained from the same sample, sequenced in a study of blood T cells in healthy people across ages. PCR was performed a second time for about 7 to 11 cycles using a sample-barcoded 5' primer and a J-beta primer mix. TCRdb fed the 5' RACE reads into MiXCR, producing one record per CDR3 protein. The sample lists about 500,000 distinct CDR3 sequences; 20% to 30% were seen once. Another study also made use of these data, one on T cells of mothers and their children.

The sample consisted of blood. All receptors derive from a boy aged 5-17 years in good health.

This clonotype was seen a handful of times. CDR3 residues: CASMAANTEAFF. The DNA for the CDR3 is TGTGCCAGCATGGCAGCAAACACTGAAGCTTTCTTT. This chain joins TRBV27 and TRBJ1-1; D ambiguous. The V end lost 7 bases, the J end lost 2 bases, and 8 bases lay between the germline ends. This CDR3 spans 12 amino acids. Per the germline V gene, CDR1 is MNHEY and CDR2 is SMNVEV (reference sequence).

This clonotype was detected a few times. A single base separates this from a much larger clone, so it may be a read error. This chain's CDR3 is CASRVAGTLDGETQYF. The CDR3 DNA reads as TGTGCCAGCAGGGTCGCCGGGACACTTGACGGAGAGACCCAGTACTTC. This chain uses TRBV6-1 with TRBJ2-5, with D possibly matching TRBD1 (6 bases). The V end was cut by 6 bases, the J end by 4 bases, with 21 bases between. CDR1 is MNHNS and CDR2 is SASEGT in the germline V gene. CDR3 length: 16 amino acids.

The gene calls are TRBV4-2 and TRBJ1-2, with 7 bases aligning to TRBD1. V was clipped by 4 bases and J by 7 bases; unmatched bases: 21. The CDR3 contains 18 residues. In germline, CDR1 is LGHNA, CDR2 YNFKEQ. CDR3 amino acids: CASSPWSGQGGPGGGYTF. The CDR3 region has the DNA TGTGCCAGCAGCCCATGGAGCGGCCAAGGGGGCCCGGGAGGTGGCTACACCTTC.

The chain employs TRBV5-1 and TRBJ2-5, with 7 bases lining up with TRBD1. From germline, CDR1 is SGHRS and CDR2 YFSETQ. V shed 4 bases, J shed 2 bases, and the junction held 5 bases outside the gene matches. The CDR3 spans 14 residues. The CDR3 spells CASSTGQEQETQYF. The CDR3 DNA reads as TGCGCCAGCAGCACAGGACAGGAACAAGAGACCCAGTACTTC.

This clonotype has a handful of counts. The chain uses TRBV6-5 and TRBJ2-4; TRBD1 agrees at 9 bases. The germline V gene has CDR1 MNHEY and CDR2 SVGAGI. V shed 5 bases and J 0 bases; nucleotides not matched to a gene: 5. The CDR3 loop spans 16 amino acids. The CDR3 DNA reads TGTGCCAGCAGTCCTGGGACAGGGAAAGCCAAAAACATTCAGTACTTC. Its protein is CASSPGTGKAKNIQYF.